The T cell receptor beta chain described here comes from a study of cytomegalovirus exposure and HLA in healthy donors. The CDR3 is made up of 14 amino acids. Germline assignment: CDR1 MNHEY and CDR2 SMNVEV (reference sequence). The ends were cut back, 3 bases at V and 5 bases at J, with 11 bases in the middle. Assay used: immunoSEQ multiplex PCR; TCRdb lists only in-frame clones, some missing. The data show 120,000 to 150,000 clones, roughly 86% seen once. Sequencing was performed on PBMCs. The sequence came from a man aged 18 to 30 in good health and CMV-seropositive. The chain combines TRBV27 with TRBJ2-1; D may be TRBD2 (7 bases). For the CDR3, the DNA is TGTGCCAGCAGTTTCCGGGGGGCCCACAATGAGCAGTTCTTC. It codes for CASSFRGAHNEQFF.